The clone carrying this T cell receptor beta chain was seen a few times. Its antigen is not identified. These data belong to a study of response to subunit inactivated influenza vaccine. This CDR3 spans 13 amino acids. Trimming removed 6 bases from V and 4 bases from J, with 15 bases in between. Germline values: CDR1 DFQATT, CDR2 SNEGSKA (reference sequence). Each CDR3 protein gets one entry after TCRdb re-called the RT-PCR reads with MiXCR. The sample shows roughly 570,000 distinct CDR3 sequences, roughly 15% of them seen only once. Study-wide findings and caveats: Authors suggested few new T cells are recruited by each seasonal influenza vaccination.

This TCR derives from a man aged 45-60 years who received an inactivated influenza vaccine. The chain recombines TRBV20-1 with TRBJ2-5, with a tentative D call TRBD1 (5 bases). The sample in question was PBMCs from blood, obtained 11 to 12 days after vaccination. Here the CDR3 reads CSATGPVGETQYF. The CDR3 DNA follows: TGCAGTGCCACAGGACCGGTTGGAGAGACCCAGTACTTC.